Below are 3 T cell receptor beta chains sequenced from a single sample in a study of blood T cell repertoires in COVID-19. TCRdb's copy holds only in-frame clones and misses some; the assay was immunoSEQ multiplex PCR. The repertoire holds roughly 290,000 clones, with 87% as singletons. The sequencing input was PBMCs or T cells enriched from blood (not recorded which). The receptors here all came from a middle-aged woman who had recovered from COVID-19.

In this sample, this clone turned up a few times. In the same sample, other DNA sequences code for this CDR3. The chain couples TRBV5-1 to TRBJ2-2, with D maybe TRBD2 (6 bases). Germline-derived CDR1 and CDR2 are SGHRS and YFSETQ. The CDR3 length is 15 residues. V dropped 4 bases and J dropped 0 bases, with 10 bases sitting between them. The DNA for the CDR3 is TGCGCCAGCAGCCGCGTAGCGGCGAACACCGGGGAGCTGTTTTTT. This codes for CASSRVAANTGELFF.

The rearrangement joins TRBV5-1 to TRBJ1-1; D possibly corresponds to TRBD1 (6 bases). CDR3 length: 14 residues. The germline CDR1 and CDR2 sequences are SGHRS and YFSETQ. The ends were cut back, 0 bases at V and 4 bases at J, with 10 bases in the middle. The CDR3 nucleotides are TGCGCCAGCAGCTTGGACAGGGTGGGCACTGAAGCTTTCTTT. Translated: CASSLDRVGTEAFF.

The chain combines TRBV7-6 with TRBJ1-5; D is unclear. CDR3 size: 15 residues. Trimming removed 1 base from V and 0 bases from J, with 7 bases in between. Germline CDR1 SGHVS, CDR2 FNYEAQ. CDR3 nucleotides: TGTGCCAGCAGCTTAGGAGGGCATAGCAATCAGCCCCAGCATTTT. This codes for CASSLGGHSNQPQHF.